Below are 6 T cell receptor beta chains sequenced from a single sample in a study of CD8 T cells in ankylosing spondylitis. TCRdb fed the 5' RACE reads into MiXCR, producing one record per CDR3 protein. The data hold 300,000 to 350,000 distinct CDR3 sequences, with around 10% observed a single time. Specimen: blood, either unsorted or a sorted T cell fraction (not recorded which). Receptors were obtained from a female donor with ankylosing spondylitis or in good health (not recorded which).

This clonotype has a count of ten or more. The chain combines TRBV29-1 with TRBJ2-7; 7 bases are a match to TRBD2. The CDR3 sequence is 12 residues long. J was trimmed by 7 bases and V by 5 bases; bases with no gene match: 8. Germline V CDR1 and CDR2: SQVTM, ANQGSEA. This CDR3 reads CSVKVWEGEQYF. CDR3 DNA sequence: TGCAGCGTTAAGGTGTGGGAGGGGGAGCAGTACTTC.

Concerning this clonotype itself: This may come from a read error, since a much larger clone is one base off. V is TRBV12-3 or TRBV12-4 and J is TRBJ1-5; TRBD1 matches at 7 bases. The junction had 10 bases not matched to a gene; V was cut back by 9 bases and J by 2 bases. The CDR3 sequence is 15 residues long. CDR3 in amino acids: CARSPTGPGNQPQHF. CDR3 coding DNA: TGTGCCAGAAGCCCGACAGGGCCGGGCAATCAGCCCCAGCATTTT.

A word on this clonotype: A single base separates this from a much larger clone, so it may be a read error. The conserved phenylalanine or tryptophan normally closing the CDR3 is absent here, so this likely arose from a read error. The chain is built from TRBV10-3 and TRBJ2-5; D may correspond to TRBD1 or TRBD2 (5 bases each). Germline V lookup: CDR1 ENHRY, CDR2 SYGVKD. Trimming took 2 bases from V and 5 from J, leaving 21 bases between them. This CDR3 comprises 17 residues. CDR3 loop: CAISEGPGRGVGETQYS. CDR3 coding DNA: TGTGCCATCAGTGAGGGTCCGGGAAGGGGTGTGGGGGAGACCCAGTACTCC.

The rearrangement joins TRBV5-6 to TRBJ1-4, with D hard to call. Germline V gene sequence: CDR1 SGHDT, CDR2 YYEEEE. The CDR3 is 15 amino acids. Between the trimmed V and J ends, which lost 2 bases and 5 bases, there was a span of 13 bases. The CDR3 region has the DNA TGTGCCAGCAGCTTTAGCCCAATAGGGAATGAAAAACTGTTTTTT. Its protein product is CASSFSPIGNEKLFF.

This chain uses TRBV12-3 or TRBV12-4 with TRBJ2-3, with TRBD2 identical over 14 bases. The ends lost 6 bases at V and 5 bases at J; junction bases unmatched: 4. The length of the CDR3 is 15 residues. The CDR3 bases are TGTGCCAGCAGCACGGGACTAGCGGGAGTAGATACGCAGTATTTT. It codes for CASSTGLAGVDTQYF.

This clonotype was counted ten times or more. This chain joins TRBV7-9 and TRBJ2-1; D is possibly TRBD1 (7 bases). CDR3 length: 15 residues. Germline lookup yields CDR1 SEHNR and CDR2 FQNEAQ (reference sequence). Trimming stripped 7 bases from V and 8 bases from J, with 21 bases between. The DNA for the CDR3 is TGTGCCAGCACCCACTATCCAGGGGGGATCCATGAGCAGTTCTTC. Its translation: CASTHYPGGIHEQFF.